These 25 T cell receptor beta chains originate from one sample sequenced in a study of T cells in Graves' hyperthyroidism and ophthalmopathy. RNA transcripts served as the template for amplifying TCR beta CDR3 regions. TCR CDR3 regions were first amplified by RT-PCR with HTBI primers. MiXCR, run by TCRdb on the multiplex PCR reads, gives a single entry per CDR3 protein. This sample yields fewer than 700,000 distinct CDR3 sequences, of which 15% to 20% are seen a single time; 3.8% belongs to the top ten. The sequencing input was blood. The receptors originated from a woman in her thirties with Graves' hyperthyroidism.

The rearrangement links TRBV12-3 or TRBV12-4 to TRBJ1-3; 7 positions agree with TRBD1. The V gene end was trimmed by 5 bases and the J gene end by 0 bases; junction bases not matched to a gene: 4. CDR3 length: 15 amino acids. The chain's CDR3 is CASSTGDHSGNTIYF. The CDR3, as DNA: TGTGCCAGCAGTACAGGGGACCACTCTGGAAACACCATATATTTT.

A remark on this clonotype: Being one base from a much bigger clone, this may be a read error. The chain recombines TRBV11-2 with TRBJ2-1; D gene ambiguous. The CDR3 contains 13 residues. In germline, CDR1 is SGHAT, CDR2 FQNNGV. Trimming pared 0 bases from V and 10 bases from J, leaving 10 bases between. CDR3 in amino acids: CASSLDGLYEQFF. The DNA for the CDR3 is TGTGCCAGCAGCTTAGACGGGCTCTACGAGCAGTTCTTC.

This rearrangement joins TRBV19 to TRBJ2-5, with D uncertain. The CDR3 extends over 14 amino acids. V lost 5 bases and J lost 6, with 16 bases in between. From germline, CDR1 is LNHDA and CDR2 SQIVND (reference sequence). The CDR3 loop is CASSGLAPTKTQYF. CDR3 coding DNA: TGTGCCAGTAGTGGTTTAGCACCCACAAAGACCCAGTACTTC.

This clonotype was picked up many times. The V gene is TRBV2, the J gene TRBJ1-2; TRBD1 might be the D (5 bases). Germline V CDR1 and CDR2: SNHLY, FYNNEI. The germline V and J ends were trimmed by 4 bases and 1 base, with 19 bases remaining between them. CDR3 length equals 17 residues. The CDR3 nucleotides read TGTGCCAGCAGTGCACCTTCCGGGACGGCGTTTAACTATGGCTACACCTTC. Its translation is CASSAPSGTAFNYGYTF.

This chain connects TRBV19 to TRBJ2-3, with 11 bases lining up with TRBD2. Germline loops: CDR1 LNHDA, CDR2 SQIVND (reference sequence). The trim removed 7 bases at V and 3 bases at J, leaving 15 bases unmatched. The CDR3 is 18 amino acids. The CDR3 sequence: CASTQIGLAGGGTDTQYF. CDR3 coding DNA: TGTGCCAGTACCCAAATCGGCCTAGCGGGAGGAGGTACAGATACGCAGTATTTT.

A few counts support this clonotype. The gene calls are TRBV13 and TRBJ2-4; no definite D call. The CDR3 covers 16 residues. V gave up 4 bases and J gave up 0 bases, with 13 bases separating them. Germline V gene data show CDR1 as PRHDT and CDR2 as FYEKMQ (reference sequence). CDR3 sequence (DNA): TGTGCCAGCAGCTCTGCCCCGGGTCAAGCCAAAAACATTCAGTACTTC. Translation gives CASSSAPGQAKNIQYF.

The chain employs TRBV6-1 and TRBJ2-1, with 10 positions matching TRBD2. CDR1 is MNHNS, CDR2 SASEGT, per germline. This CDR3 spans 16 amino acids. V was clipped by 5 bases and J by 7 bases; unmatched bases: 11. The DNA of the CDR3 is TGTGCCAGCAGTAACCTAGCGGGAGCGGTTGGGAATGAGCAGTTCTTC. It translates to CASSNLAGAVGNEQFF.

This clonotype came up many times. The chain is built from TRBV7-9 and TRBJ2-5; 8 nucleotides align to TRBD1. The V gene end was trimmed by 5 bases and the J gene end by 5 bases; junction bases not matched to a gene: 10. Germline loops: CDR1 SEHNR, CDR2 FQNEAQ (reference sequence). CDR3 length: 15 residues. The CDR3 region is CASSLRTGPGETQYF. As DNA, the CDR3 is TGTGCCAGCAGCCTTCGGACAGGGCCTGGGGAGACCCAGTACTTC. Variable domain in full (rest from reference TRBV7-9 and TRBJ2-5): DTGVSQNPRHKITKRGQNVTFRCDPISEHNRLYWYRQTLGQGPEFLTYFQNEAQLEKSRLLSDRFSAERPKGSFSTLEIQRTEQGDSAMYLCASSLRTGPGETQYFGPGTRLLVL.

The gene calls are TRBV30 and TRBJ2-7, with D tentatively TRBD2 (7 bases). Between the trimmed V and J ends, which lost 0 bases and 7 bases, there was a span of 13 bases. CDR1 is GTSNPN and CDR2 is SVGIG in the germline V gene (reference sequence). The CDR3 sequence is 13 residues long. The CDR3 nucleotides read TGTGCCTGGAGTGTACAAGGGGGGGGAGAGCAGTACTTC. Encoded protein: CAWSVQGGGEQYF.

In its sample, this clonotype was seen a few times. This chain connects TRBV9 to TRBJ2-2; perhaps D is TRBD1 or TRBD2 (6 bases each). Trimming pared 4 bases from V and 5 bases from J, leaving 12 bases between. Germline-derived CDR1 and CDR2 are SGDLS and YYNGEE. The length of the CDR3 is 14 residues. CDR3 nucleotide sequence: TGTGCCAGCAGCCCGACAGGACTAACCGGGGAGCTGTTTTTT. Translation gives CASSPTGLTGELFF.

This clonotype was observed many times. The chain is built from TRBV6-5 and TRBJ2-3; maybe TRBD2 (6 bases). V lost 2 bases, J lost 0 bases, and 15 bases lay in between. CDR3 length equals 17 residues. The germline gives CDR1 MNHEY, CDR2 SVGAGI. CDR3 amino acids: CASSYRDLAASTDTQYF. The CDR3 nucleotides are TGTGCCAGCAGTTACCGGGACTTAGCAGCTAGCACAGATACGCAGTATTTT.

J is TRBJ2-4 and V is TRBV20-1; TRBD2 matches at 7 bases. CDR1 and CDR2 from the germline V gene are DFQATT and SNEGSKA (reference sequence). This CDR3 region has 15 residues. The V and J ends lost 0 bases and 1 base, in that order; junction bases with no gene match: 3. In DNA, the CDR3 is TGCAGTGCTAGAGATGGGCGGGAGGCCAAAAACATTCAGTACTTC. Protein product: CSARDGREAKNIQYF.

This clonotype has a handful of counts. The V call is TRBV3-1, the J call TRBJ2-5; 9 positions agree with TRBD2. CDR3 length: 15 residues. Trimming cost V 3 bases and J 5 bases; bases outside gene matches: 7. Germline V gene lookup returns CDR1 LGHDT and CDR2 YNNKEL (reference sequence). The CDR3 nucleotides read TGTGCCAGCAGCCATTTAGCGGGAGTGGAGGAGACCCAGTACTTC. Residues: CASSHLAGVEETQYF.

On this clonotype: Given a much more abundant clone one base away, this may be a read error. The V gene is TRBV15, the J gene TRBJ2-1, with a weak D call TRBD1 (6 bases). The last part of the DNA fits TRBJ2-7 better; the J call may be wrong. There are 16 residues in the CDR3. Germline loops: CDR1 LNHNV, CDR2 YYDKDF (reference sequence). Here the CDR3 reads CATSGAHRVYRNEQYF. The DNA for the CDR3 is TGTGCCACCAGCGGGGCACACAGGGTATATCGCAATGAGCAGTACTTC.

At least ten counts were recorded for this clonotype. The rearrangement links TRBV20-1 to TRBJ2-7; TRBD2 aligns across 11 bases. The CDR3 totals 16 residues. The V gene's germline CDR1 is DFQATT and CDR2 SNEGSKA (reference sequence). Unmatched junction bases numbered 17, after V lost 6 bases and J lost 7 bases. The CDR3 region has the DNA TGCAGTGCCAGACAGAGTAATAGCGGGAGGGCCAGGGAGCAGTACTTC. This codes for CSARQSNSGRAREQYF.

This clonotype was seen at least ten times. V usage is TRBV28 and J usage is TRBJ1-1; the match to TRBD1 covers 9 bases. The CDR3 runs to 13 residues. Germline V gives CDR1 MDHEN, CDR2 SYDVKM. J lost 12 bases, V lost 4 bases, and 9 bases had no gene match. The CDR3 protein is CASSYTGGGKTFF. CDR3 nucleotides: TGTGCCAGCAGTTATACAGGGGGCGGGAAAACTTTCTTT. The full variable domain, its missing parts supplied by reference TRBV28 and TRBJ1-1, is DVKVTQSSRYLVKRTGEKVFLECVQDMDHENMFWYRQDPGLGLRLIYFSYDVKMKEKGDIPEGYSVSREKKERFSLILESASTNQTSMYLCASSYTGGGKTFFGQGTRLTVV.

Note on this clonotype: A read error is possible here, since a much larger clone lies one base away. The V call is TRBV20-1, the J call TRBJ2-1; 10 bases match TRBD2. The V gene's germline CDR1 is DFQATT and CDR2 SNEGSKA (reference sequence). The junction had 16 bases not matched to a gene; V was cut back by 5 bases and J by 9 bases. CDR3 length: 16 residues. The CDR3 DNA is TGCAGTGCTCACCCGGGACTAGCGCCCGAGGGGGGTGAGCAGTTCTTC. Translated, it gives CSAHPGLAPEGGEQFF.

The CDR3: CASSPEGLPSYEQYF. The CDR3 nucleotides read TGTGCCAGCAGTCCCGAGGGACTCCCTTCCTACGAGCAGTACTTC. The chain combines TRBV12-3 or TRBV12-4 with TRBJ2-7, with D possibly TRBD2 on 6 matching bases. This CDR3 is 15 amino acids long. V lost 5 bases and J 1 base, leaving 15 bases between the germline ends.

This clonotype has at least ten counts. CDR3 sequence reads: CASSYFEGSPSGRGDTQYF. Written as DNA, the CDR3 is TGTGCCAGCAGTTACTTTGAGGGCAGCCCTAGCGGGAGAGGGGATACGCAGTATTTT. This chain connects TRBV6-5 to TRBJ2-3; 10 bases are shared with TRBD2. Looked up from germline, CDR1 is MNHEY and CDR2 is SVGAGI. The CDR3 spans 19 residues. Trimming at V came to 1 base and at J to 6 bases, leaving 16 bases not matched to a gene.

This clonotype was observed at least ten times. This chain uses TRBV30 with TRBJ2-7; no clear D gene. Germline assignment: CDR1 GTSNPN and CDR2 SVGIG (reference sequence). Trimming pared 2 bases from V and 0 bases from J, leaving 8 bases between. There are 13 residues in the CDR3. CDR3 sequence: CAWSLGDSYEQYF. CDR3 sequence (DNA): TGTGCCTGGAGTTTGGGCGACTCCTACGAGCAGTACTTC.

This clonotype was detected ten times or more. The chain employs TRBV3-1 and TRBJ2-5; D gene ambiguous. Germline CDR1 is LGHDT and CDR2 is YNNKEL (reference sequence). The ends were cut back, 7 bases at V and 5 bases at J, with 17 bases in the middle. The CDR3 covers 14 residues. For the CDR3, the DNA is TGTGCCAGCACCGGCTCTAGGCGTGGGGAGACCCAGTACTTC. Protein product: CASTGSRRGETQYF.

This clonotype was recorded many times. This chain links TRBV30 with TRBJ2-2; 8 nucleotides align to TRBD2. The CDR3 sequence is 15 residues long. V gave up 3 bases and J gave up 3 bases; unmatched junction bases: 6. Germline CDR1 is GTSNPN and CDR2 is SVGIG (reference sequence). The CDR3 sequence: CAWRFTGLDTGELFF. The CDR3 DNA sequence: TGTGCCTGGAGATTTACGGGACTAGACACCGGGGAGCTGTTTTTT.

In this sample, this clonotype turned up many times. This sequence joins TRBV27 and TRBJ2-5; 8 bases map to TRBD2. From germline, CDR1 is MNHEY and CDR2 SMNVEV (reference sequence). V lost 6 bases to trimming and J lost 4 bases; unmatched junction nucleotides: 10. The CDR3 contains 15 residues. The CDR3 region has the DNA TGTGCCAGCAGCCCGGCGGGGGGATTGGCAGAGACCCAGTACTTC. Its translation: CASSPAGGLAETQYF.

This clonotype was seen more than once but under ten times. The chain has TRBV7-2 and TRBJ2-1; no clear D gene. The CDR3 runs to 14 residues. V was shortened by 0 bases and J by 5 bases, with 8 bases between the two germline ends. Germline lookup yields CDR1 SGHTA and CDR2 FQGNSA. Written as DNA, the CDR3 is TGTGCCAGCAGCTTAGCCAACCCAAACAATGAGCAGTTCTTC. Protein sequence: CASSLANPNNEQFF.

This clonotype came up many times. CDR3 coding DNA: TGTGCCAGCAGCTTTTCTGGGGGAACCTACGAGCAGTACTTC. Residues: CASSFSGGTYEQYF. V and J are TRBV11-2 and TRBJ2-7; D may match TRBD1 or TRBD2 (5 bases each). V shed 3 bases and J shed 2 bases, with 11 bases lying between them. Germline CDR1 SGHAT, CDR2 FQNNGV. The CDR3 totals 14 residues. The full variable domain, with the rest looked up from reference TRBV11-2 and TRBJ2-7, is EAGVAQSPRYKIIEKRQSVAFWCNPISGHATLYWYQQILGQGPKLLIQFQNNGVVDDSQLPKDRFSAERLKGVDSTLKIQPAKLEDSAVYLCASSFSGGTYEQYFGPGTRLTVT.